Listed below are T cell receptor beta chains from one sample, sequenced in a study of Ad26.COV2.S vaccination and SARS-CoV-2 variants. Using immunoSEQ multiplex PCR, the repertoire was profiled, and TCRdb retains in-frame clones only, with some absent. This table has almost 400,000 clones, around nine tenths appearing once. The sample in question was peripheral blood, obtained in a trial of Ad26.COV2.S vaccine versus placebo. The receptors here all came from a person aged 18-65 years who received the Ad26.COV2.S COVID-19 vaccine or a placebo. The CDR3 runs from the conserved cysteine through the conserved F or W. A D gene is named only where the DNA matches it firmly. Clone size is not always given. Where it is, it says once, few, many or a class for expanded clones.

cdr3_aa: CASRDKRRVKLFF
cdr3_nt: TGCGCCAGCAGGGATAAGAGGAGGGTAAAACTGTTTTTT
d_call: .
j_call: TRBJ1-4
v_call: TRBV5-1
clone_size: .

cdr3_aa: CASSFRWGRDTQYF
cdr3_nt: TGTGCCAGCAGTTTTAGGTGGGGTCGGGATACGCAGTATTTT
d_call: .
j_call: TRBJ2-3
v_call: TRBV27
clone_size: .

cdr3_aa: CASSRGQAFGPQHF
cdr3_nt: TGTGCCAGCAGCAGGGGACAGGCCTTCGGGCCCCAGCATTTT
d_call: TRBD1
j_call: TRBJ1-5
v_call: TRBV9
clone_size: .

cdr3_aa: CASSLGGAEVNEQFF
cdr3_nt: TGTGCCAGCAGCCTTGGGGGGGCTGAGGTCAATGAGCAGTTCTTC
d_call: .
j_call: TRBJ2-1
v_call: TRBV6-5
clone_size: few

cdr3_aa: CASSEVRAGAFTLHF
cdr3_nt: TGTGCCAGCAGTGAAGTGAGAGCAGGCGCATTTACCCTCCACTTT
d_call: .
j_call: TRBJ1-6
v_call: TRBV2
clone_size: .

cdr3_aa: CASSLGSGYEQYF
cdr3_nt: TGCGCCAGCAGCTTGGGAAGTGGCTACGAGCAGTACTTC
d_call: .
j_call: TRBJ2-7
v_call: TRBV5-1
clone_size: .

cdr3_aa: CSAGAYVASSGELFF
cdr3_nt: TGCAGCGCCGGTGCTTATGTGGCCTCATCCGGGGAGCTGTTTTTT
d_call: .
j_call: TRBJ2-2
v_call: TRBV29-1
clone_size: .

cdr3_aa: CASSSGTTSGNTIYF
cdr3_nt: TGTGCCAGCAGCAGCGGGACAACCTCTGGAAACACCATATATTTT
d_call: .
j_call: TRBJ1-3
v_call: TRBV6-5
clone_size: few

cdr3_aa: CASSKQVRTNQPQHF
cdr3_nt: TGTGCCAGCAGCAAACAGGTAAGAACCAATCAGCCCCAGCATTTT
d_call: .
j_call: TRBJ1-5
v_call: TRBV21-1
clone_size: .

cdr3_aa: CASSVGDEAGELFF
cdr3_nt: TGTGCCAGCAGTGTCGGGGACGAGGCCGGGGAGCTGTTTTTT
d_call: .
j_call: TRBJ2-2
v_call: TRBV6-4
clone_size: .

cdr3_aa: CAWSVSAYSGNTIYF
cdr3_nt: TGTGCCTGGAGTGTTTCTGCCTACTCTGGAAACACCATATATTTT
d_call: .
j_call: TRBJ1-3
v_call: TRBV30
clone_size: .

cdr3_aa: CASSQSLAGGLQYF
cdr3_nt: TGCGCCAGCAGCCAATCACTAGCGGGAGGTCTACAGTACTTC
d_call: TRBD2
j_call: TRBJ2-7
v_call: TRBV4-3
clone_size: .

cdr3_aa: CASSAGIAGLLYNEQFF
cdr3_nt: TGTGCCAGCAGCGCCGGAATAGCGGGACTACTCTACAATGAGCAGTTCTTC
d_call: TRBD2
j_call: TRBJ2-1
v_call: TRBV9
clone_size: .

cdr3_aa: CASSLVGRTDTQYF
cdr3_nt: TGTGCCAGCAGCTTAGTTGGCCGCACAGATACGCAGTATTTT
d_call: .
j_call: TRBJ2-3
v_call: TRBV7-2
clone_size: .

cdr3_aa: CASSYSPAGAYEQYF
cdr3_nt: TGTGCCAGCAGTTATTCCCCGGCGGGGGCCTACGAGCAGTACTTC
d_call: TRBD2
j_call: TRBJ2-7
v_call: TRBV6-5
clone_size: .

cdr3_aa: CASRVGLGQPQHF
cdr3_nt: TGTGCCAGTAGAGTAGGGTTGGGTCAGCCCCAGCATTTT
d_call: .
j_call: TRBJ1-5
v_call: TRBV19
clone_size: .

cdr3_aa: CAIGQGNTEAFF
cdr3_nt: TGTGCCATCGGACAGGGGAACACTGAAGCTTTCTTT
d_call: TRBD1
j_call: TRBJ1-1
v_call: TRBV10-3
clone_size: .

cdr3_aa: CASSILAGNTIYF
cdr3_nt: TGTGCCAGTAGTATATTGGCGGGAAACACCATATATTTT
d_call: .
j_call: TRBJ1-3
v_call: TRBV19
clone_size: few

cdr3_aa: CASTGSEYLYNEQFF
cdr3_nt: TGTGCCAGCACCGGATCGGAATATCTCTACAATGAGCAGTTCTTC
d_call: .
j_call: TRBJ2-1
v_call: TRBV7-9
clone_size: once

cdr3_aa: CASSSGPQRTEAFF
cdr3_nt: TGTGCCAGCAGCTCGGGACCCCAGAGGACTGAAGCTTTCTTT
d_call: .
j_call: TRBJ1-1
v_call: TRBV7-2
clone_size: .

cdr3_aa: CASSPHTSPETQYF
cdr3_nt: TGTGCCAGCAGTCCCCACACTAGTCCGGAGACCCAGTACTTC
d_call: .
j_call: TRBJ2-5
v_call: TRBV27
clone_size: .

cdr3_aa: CASSTGTGGSGNTIYF
cdr3_nt: TGTGCCAGCAGCACTGGGACAGGGGGGTCCGGAAACACCATATATTTT
d_call: TRBD1
j_call: TRBJ1-3
v_call: TRBV5-4
clone_size: .

cdr3_aa: CASSRIPSYEQYF
cdr3_nt: TGTGCCAGCAGCAGGATCCCCTCCTACGAGCAGTACTTC
d_call: .
j_call: TRBJ2-7
v_call: TRBV7-9
clone_size: .

cdr3_aa: CASSLRGQGHTGELFF
cdr3_nt: TGTGCCAGCAGCTTGAGGGGACAGGGACACACCGGGGAGCTGTTTTTT
d_call: TRBD1
j_call: TRBJ2-2
v_call: TRBV7-9
clone_size: .

cdr3_aa: CASSLGRGSYEQYF
cdr3_nt: TGTGCCAGCAGTCTCGGGCGAGGCTCCTACGAGCAGTACTTC
d_call: .
j_call: TRBJ2-7
v_call: TRBV27
clone_size: many

cdr3_aa: CASSFTVTTPYEQYF
cdr3_nt: TGTGCCAGCAGCTTCACCGTGACAACCCCCTACGAGCAGTACTTC
d_call: .
j_call: TRBJ2-7
v_call: TRBV7-8
clone_size: .

cdr3_aa: CASSLELAGVRTQYF
cdr3_nt: TGCGCCAGCAGCTTGGAACTAGCGGGAGTAAGAACGCAGTATTTT
d_call: TRBD2
j_call: TRBJ2-3
v_call: TRBV5-1
clone_size: .

cdr3_aa: CASSQEGLLGTSEFF
cdr3_nt: TGTGCCAGCAGCCAAGAGGGGCTATTAGGGACTAGCGAGTTCTTC
d_call: TRBD2
j_call: TRBJ2-1
v_call: TRBV3-1/TRBV3-2
clone_size: .

cdr3_aa: CASSVKLAGVEETQYF
cdr3_nt: TGTGCCAGCAGCGTTAAACTAGCGGGAGTTGAAGAGACCCAGTACTTC
d_call: TRBD2
j_call: TRBJ2-5
v_call: TRBV9
clone_size: once

cdr3_aa: CASSPRAGLDIQYF
cdr3_nt: TGTGCCAGCAGCCCCCGGGCAGGGTTAGACATTCAGTACTTC
d_call: .
j_call: TRBJ2-4
v_call: TRBV7-9
clone_size: .

cdr3_aa: CASLDRTGPMNTEAFF
cdr3_nt: TGTGCCAGTTTAGACAGGACAGGCCCCATGAACACTGAAGCTTTCTTT
d_call: TRBD1
j_call: TRBJ1-1
v_call: TRBV19
clone_size: few

cdr3_aa: CAWSADRSSGANVLTF
cdr3_nt: TGTGCCTGGAGTGCGGACCGTAGCTCTGGGGCCAACGTCCTGACTTTC
d_call: .
j_call: TRBJ2-6
v_call: TRBV30
clone_size: .

cdr3_aa: CASSLVVGRYTGELFF
cdr3_nt: TGTGCCAGCAGCTTAGTCGTGGGCAGGTACACCGGGGAGCTGTTTTTT
d_call: .
j_call: TRBJ2-2
v_call: TRBV7-2
clone_size: .

cdr3_aa: CASSLPGAGSEQFF
cdr3_nt: TGTGCCAGCAGCCTCCCGGGGGCGGGTTCTGAGCAGTTCTTC
d_call: .
j_call: TRBJ2-1
v_call: TRBV7-2
clone_size: .

cdr3_aa: CASSSRQGSAENTEAFF
cdr3_nt: TGTGCCAGCAGTTCACGACAGGGGAGTGCGGAGAACACTGAAGCTTTCTTT
d_call: TRBD1
j_call: TRBJ1-1
v_call: TRBV28
clone_size: .

cdr3_aa: CASSRGTSGPYEQYF
cdr3_nt: TGCGCCAGCAGCCGGGGGACTAGCGGCCCCTACGAGCAGTACTTC
d_call: TRBD2
j_call: TRBJ2-7
v_call: TRBV4-1
clone_size: .

cdr3_aa: CATSSRAHDTQYF
cdr3_nt: TGTGCCACCTCCTCGAGGGCCCACGATACGCAGTATTTT
d_call: .
j_call: TRBJ2-3
v_call: TRBV19
clone_size: .

cdr3_aa: CASSLSGTNSGNTIYF
cdr3_nt: TGTGCCAGTAGTCTCTCTGGAACGAACTCTGGAAACACCATATATTTT
d_call: .
j_call: TRBJ1-3
v_call: TRBV19
clone_size: .

cdr3_aa: CASKWSAEAFF
cdr3_nt: TGCGCCAGCAAATGGAGCGCTGAAGCTTTCTTT
d_call: .
j_call: TRBJ1-1
v_call: TRBV10-2
clone_size: few

cdr3_aa: CAWSVTSAAFF
cdr3_nt: TGTGCCTGGAGTGTTACTTCGGCAGCTTTCTTT
d_call: .
j_call: TRBJ1-1
v_call: TRBV30
clone_size: .

cdr3_aa: CASSFSVNQETQYF
cdr3_nt: TGTGCCAGCAGTTTTTCAGTCAACCAAGAGACCCAGTACTTC
d_call: .
j_call: TRBJ2-5
v_call: TRBV28
clone_size: .

cdr3_aa: CASSILTGANYGYTF
cdr3_nt: TGTGCCAGTAGTATCCTAACAGGGGCAAACTATGGCTACACCTTC
d_call: TRBD1
j_call: TRBJ1-2
v_call: TRBV19
clone_size: .

cdr3_aa: CASSPDGGLAVHEQFF
cdr3_nt: TGTGCCAGCAGCCCCGACGGGGGACTAGCTGTCCATGAGCAGTTCTTC
d_call: TRBD2
j_call: TRBJ2-1
v_call: TRBV7-8
clone_size: .

cdr3_aa: CASSSLTQGSGELFF
cdr3_nt: TGTGCCAGCAGCTCGCTAACACAGGGTTCCGGGGAGCTGTTTTTT
d_call: .
j_call: TRBJ2-2
v_call: TRBV7-9
clone_size: .

cdr3_aa: CASSPTPITSGNQFF
cdr3_nt: TGTGCCAGCAGCCCTACACCCATAACTAGCGGCAACCAGTTCTTC
d_call: TRBD2
j_call: TRBJ2-1
v_call: TRBV9
clone_size: .

cdr3_aa: CASSLAPSRDTQYF
cdr3_nt: TGTGCCAGCAGCTTGGCCCCTAGCAGAGATACGCAGTATTTT
d_call: .
j_call: TRBJ2-3
v_call: TRBV5-8
clone_size: .

cdr3_aa: CATASPGTNNEQFF
cdr3_nt: TGTGCCACCGCCTCCCCCGGGACCAACAATGAGCAGTTCTTC
d_call: .
j_call: TRBJ2-1
v_call: TRBV24-1
clone_size: .

cdr3_aa: CASSPWDRGLSEAFF
cdr3_nt: TGTGCCAGCAGCCCGTGGGACAGGGGGCTTTCTGAAGCTTTCTTT
d_call: TRBD1
j_call: TRBJ1-1
v_call: TRBV27
clone_size: .

cdr3_aa: CASLTTAGSEETQYF
cdr3_nt: TGTGCCAGCCTCACCACGGCAGGGTCGGAAGAGACCCAGTACTTC
d_call: .
j_call: TRBJ2-5
v_call: TRBV7-9
clone_size: .

cdr3_aa: CASSYSVDTQYF
cdr3_nt: TGTGCCAGCAGTTACTCGGTCGATACGCAGTATTTT
d_call: .
j_call: TRBJ2-3
v_call: TRBV6-2/TRBV6-3
clone_size: .

cdr3_aa: CASSFTNQPQHF
cdr3_nt: TGTGCCAGCAGCTTCACAAATCAGCCCCAGCATTTT
d_call: .
j_call: TRBJ1-5
v_call: TRBV7-2
clone_size: .

cdr3_aa: CASSPTPDENIQYF
cdr3_nt: TGTGCCAGCAGCCCGACGCCAGATGAAAACATTCAGTACTTC
d_call: .
j_call: TRBJ2-4
v_call: TRBV2
clone_size: .

cdr3_aa: CASSQESGGASTDTQYF
cdr3_nt: TGCGCCAGCAGCCAAGAGTCAGGAGGAGCTAGCACAGATACGCAGTATTTT
d_call: .
j_call: TRBJ2-3
v_call: TRBV4-1
clone_size: once

cdr3_aa: CASSLGLDRVRNQPQHF
cdr3_nt: TGTGCCAGCAGCTTGGGGCTTGACAGGGTGCGCAATCAGCCCCAGCATTTT
d_call: TRBD1
j_call: TRBJ1-5
v_call: TRBV5-5
clone_size: .

cdr3_aa: CASSPSANTEQYF
cdr3_nt: TGTGCCAGCAGCCCCTCGGCCAATACCGAGCAGTACTTC
d_call: .
j_call: TRBJ2-7
v_call: TRBV7-3
clone_size: .

cdr3_aa: CATSRSRSYEQYF
cdr3_nt: TGTGCCACCAGCAGATCCCGGAGCTACGAGCAGTACTTC
d_call: .
j_call: TRBJ2-7
v_call: TRBV15
clone_size: .

cdr3_aa: CASRRSTGRETQYF
cdr3_nt: TGTGCCAGCAGGCGGAGTACAGGGCGGGAGACCCAGTACTTC
d_call: .
j_call: TRBJ2-5
v_call: TRBV28
clone_size: .

cdr3_aa: CASSTGTSGGNEQFF
cdr3_nt: TGTGCCAGTAGTACGGGGACTAGCGGGGGCAATGAGCAGTTCTTC
d_call: TRBD2
j_call: TRBJ2-1
v_call: TRBV19
clone_size: .

cdr3_aa: CASSQNWLAEGLAKNIQYF
cdr3_nt: TGTGCCAGCAGCCAAAACTGGCTAGCGGAGGGCCTAGCCAAAAACATTCAGTACTTC
d_call: TRBD2
j_call: TRBJ2-4
v_call: TRBV7-9
clone_size: .

cdr3_aa: CASSPTRDRGDEQYF
cdr3_nt: TGTGCCAGCAGCCCCACCAGGGACAGGGGGGACGAGCAGTACTTC
d_call: TRBD1
j_call: TRBJ2-7
v_call: TRBV7-3
clone_size: .